Listed below are T cell receptor beta chains from one sample, sequenced in a study of CD8+ T cells in alopecia areata. Clones were read by immunoSEQ multiplex PCR, and TCRdb kept only the in-frame ones, dropping some. The sample shows fewer than 100,000 clones, roughly 42% of them seen only once. The sequencing sample was made of CD4+ T cells sorted from blood. These receptors originate from a human donor with alopecia areata. Both conserved end residues are part of each CDR3. The order of the fields is V gene, D gene, J gene, clone size, CDR3 protein, CDR3 DNA. A D gene is named only where the DNA matches it firmly. For some rows the clone size is stated as once, few or many, or as a class when expanded; others skip it.

TRBV5-6	.	TRBJ2-3	.	CASSRDFRERDTQYF	TGTGCCAGCAGTCGGGACTTCCGTGAGAGGGATACGCAGTATTTT
TRBV27	.	TRBJ2-4	few	CASSLSGAKNIQYF	TGTGCCAGCAGTTTATCAGGGGCCAAAAACATTCAGTACTTC
TRBV5-1	.	TRBJ2-7	few	CASSLSRRGDEQYF	TGCGCCAGCAGCTTGTCCAGAAGAGGGGACGAGCAGTACTTC
TRBV29-1	.	TRBJ2-3	.	CSVEDREIQYF	TGCAGCGTTGAAGACCGGGAGATTCAGTATTTT
TRBV20-1	.	TRBJ2-3	.	CSALFADTQYF	TGCAGTGCCCTTTTTGCAGATACGCAGTATTTT
TRBV30	.	TRBJ2-1	.	CAWSVGMSSDEQFF	TGTGCCTGGAGTGTAGGGATGTCAAGCGATGAGCAGTTCTTC
TRBV6-6	.	TRBJ2-2	.	CASSPGHVGGELFF	TGTGCCAGCAGTCCAGGGCACGTCGGCGGGGAGCTGTTTTTT
TRBV30	.	TRBJ1-2	.	CAWSIFRESGYTF	TGTGCCTGGAGTATATTCAGGGAAAGTGGCTACACCTTC
TRBV28	.	TRBJ1-2	few	CASSPANYGYTF	TGTGCCAGCAGTCCTGCTAACTATGGCTACACCTTC
TRBV29-1	.	TRBJ2-6	.	CSVADSGANVLTF	TGCAGCGTTGCCGACTCTGGGGCCAACGTCCTGACTTTC